One T cell receptor (beta chain) is described in this entry. This CDR3 is 15 amino acids long. After removal of 2 bases from V and 4 bases from J, the junction contained 6 bases not matched to a gene. CDR1 is SEHNR, CDR2 FQNEAQ, per germline (reference sequence). Generated by immunoSEQ multiplex PCR, the TCRdb table keeps only in-frame clones and is missing some. In the table there are about 170,000 clones, about 80% of which are singletons. This entry belongs to a study of blood T cell repertoires in COVID-19. The chain has TRBV7-9 and TRBJ2-5; TRBD1 matches at 8 bases. The sequencing input was peripheral blood. This clonotype was obtained from a woman of 80 years or more with acute or convalescent COVID-19. CDR3 bases: TGTGCCAGCAGCTTAACGGGACAGGCTTTAGAGACCCAGTACTTC. Amino acids: CASSLTGQALETQYF.